The 16 T cell receptor beta chains given below trace back to one sample, sequenced in a study of blood T cell repertoires in COVID-19. Some clones are missing from TCRdb's copy, which holds only in-frame ones; the method was immunoSEQ multiplex PCR. The table lists 200,000 to 250,000 clones, roughly nine tenths of them singletons. Specimen: peripheral blood. These receptors all come from a woman between 50 and 59 years old with acute or convalescent COVID-19.

The chain recombines TRBV4-2 with TRBJ2-2, with TRBD2 matching 14 bases. V lost 2 bases to trimming and J lost 11 bases; unmatched junction nucleotides: 4. Germline assignment: CDR1 LGHNA and CDR2 YNFKEQ. The CDR3 runs to 15 residues. CDR3 DNA sequence: TGTGCCAGCAGCCAACGGACTAGCGGGGGGCCCGAGCTGTTTTTT. Translating gives CASSQRTSGGPELFF.

The V and J genes are TRBV4-3 and TRBJ2-7; 10 nucleotides line up with TRBD2. V trimming: 3 bases; J trimming: 6 bases; junction bases outside the gene matches: 8. This CDR3 is 15 amino acids long. Per germline, CDR1 LGHNA and CDR2 YSLEER. The CDR3 bases are TGCGCCAGCAGCCACCAAGCGGGAGGGCCTAGCGAGCAGTACTTC. Translating it yields CASSHQAGGPSEQYF.

This clone was detected once. The CDR3 spells CSVGGDMGKAAFF. The DNA of the CDR3 is TGCAGCGTTGGAGGGGACATGGGAAAGGCAGCTTTCTTT. The chain couples TRBV29-1 to TRBJ1-1; possible D gene TRBD1, 6 bases. The CDR3 extends over 13 amino acids. CDR1 SQVTM and CDR2 ANQGSEA come from the germline V gene. With 4 bases removed from V and 10 bases from J, the gap between germline ends came to 19 bases.

The chain has TRBV6-2 or TRBV6-3 and TRBJ1-1, with TRBD1 matching 9 bases. V gave up 7 bases and J gave up 6 bases; unmatched junction bases: 6. Germline V gives CDR1 MNHEY, CDR2 SVGEGT. This CDR3 has 13 amino acids. CDR3 DNA sequence: TGTGCCAGCACCCCGGGACAGGGTTCTGAAGCTTTCTTT. Its protein is CASTPGQGSEAFF.

The chain links TRBV7-8 to TRBJ2-4; D is ambiguous. V lost 1 base and J 0 bases, leaving 10 bases between the germline ends. This CDR3 is 16 amino acids long. Germline assignment: CDR1 SGHVS and CDR2 FQNEAQ. The CDR3 DNA is TGTGCCAGCAGCTTAGGTGTCAGTCTAGCCAAAAACATTCAGTACTTC. Its translation: CASSLGVSLAKNIQYF.

This sequence joins TRBV10-2 and TRBJ2-5; 12 positions match TRBD2. CDR3 length: 14 amino acids. V trimming: 4 bases; J trimming: 3 bases; junction bases outside the gene matches: 0. Germline CDR1 and CDR2: WSHSY and SAAADI. CDR3 in amino acids: CASSGTSGEETQYF. DNA of the CDR3: TGCGCCAGCAGTGGGACTAGCGGGGAAGAGACCCAGTACTTC.

This clone was counted a few times. The gene calls are TRBV13 and TRBJ2-3; weak D call: TRBD1 (6 bases). Germline V gene sequence: CDR1 PRHDT, CDR2 FYEKMQ (reference sequence). V lost 5 bases to trimming and J lost 1 base, with 16 bases between them. The CDR3 has 16 residues. CDR3 nucleotide sequence: TGTGCCAGCAGCCTCCCAGGGGTAAGAGGCACAGATACGCAGTATTTT. Translation: CASSLPGVRGTDTQYF.

The V gene is TRBV19, the J gene TRBJ2-3, with 10 bases lining up with TRBD2. The trim removed 5 bases at V and 1 base at J, leaving 9 bases unmatched. Germline values: CDR1 LNHDA, CDR2 SQIVND (reference sequence). The CDR3 runs 17 residues. The CDR3: CASSSLAGGRRTDTQYF. As DNA, the CDR3 is TGTGCCAGTAGTTCCTTAGCGGGGGGCCGTCGCACAGATACGCAGTATTTT.

The rearrangement joins TRBV5-4 to TRBJ2-3; maybe TRBD2 (5 bases). The germline V and J ends were trimmed by 4 bases and 4 bases, with 10 bases remaining between them. In germline, CDR1 is SGHNT, CDR2 YYREEE (reference sequence). The CDR3 consists of 13 residues. CDR3 bases: TGTGCCAGCAGCACCGGACTGTCAGATACGCAGTATTTT. Amino acids: CASSTGLSDTQYF.

This chain uses TRBV19 with TRBJ1-1; weak D call: TRBD1 (5 bases). Per germline, CDR1 LNHDA and CDR2 SQIVND (reference sequence). The ends were cut back, 10 bases at V and 2 bases at J, with 14 bases in the middle. The CDR3 is made up of 13 amino acids. CDR3 in DNA: TGTGCCACCCGCTCAGGGTCCAACACTGAAGCTTTCTTT. Amino acids: CATRSGSNTEAFF. Full variable domain (remainder filled in from reference TRBV19 and TRBJ1-1): DGGITQSPKYLFRKEGQNVTLSCEQNLNHDAMYWYRQDPGQGLRLIYYSQIVNDFQKGDIAEGYSVSREKKESFPLTVTSAQKNPTAFYLCATRSGSNTEAFFGQGTRLTVV.

On this clone itself: Sequence at one end of the junction differs from germline and may be a read error. V usage is TRBV4-2 and J usage is TRBJ1-3, with D possibly matching TRBD1 (5 bases). This CDR3 has 16 amino acids. CDR1 is LGHNA, CDR2 YNFKEQ, per germline. Here the CDR3 reads CASTQGAADPGNTIYF. The CDR3 DNA is TGTGCCAGCACCCAAGGGGCAGCAGACCCCGGAAACACCATATATTTT.

The chain employs TRBV4-3 and TRBJ2-3; D gene unclear. The CDR3 runs to 13 residues. Deletions cut 5 bases from V and 0 bases from J, with 6 bases between. Germline loops: CDR1 LGHNA, CDR2 YSLEER. CDR3 nucleotides: TGCGCCAGCAGCAGAGCTAGCACAGATACGCAGTATTTT. This codes for CASSRASTDTQYF.

V gene TRBV7-9 combines with J gene TRBJ1-4, with 7 bases that match TRBD1. The CDR3 has 16 residues. The ends lost 2 bases at V and 8 bases at J; junction bases unmatched: 11. Germline lookup yields CDR1 SEHNR and CDR2 FQNEAQ (reference sequence). As DNA, the CDR3 is TGTGCCAGCAGCTTACCCCGACAGGGATGGGACGAAAAACTGTTTTTT. This sequence encodes CASSLPRQGWDEKLFF. The whole variable domain, filled in from reference TRBV7-9 and TRBJ1-4, reads DTGVSQNPRHKITKRGQNVTFRCDPISEHNRLYWYRQTLGQGPEFLTYFQNEAQLEKSRLLSDRFSAERPKGSFSTLEIQRTEQGDSAMYLCASSLPRQGWDEKLFFGSGTQLSVL.

The DNA for the CDR3 is TGTGCCAGTAGTGATTGGAATACAGGGAAAACTGAAGCTTTCTTT. This translates into CASSDWNTGKTEAFF. The rearrangement joins TRBV19 to TRBJ1-1, with D tentatively TRBD1 (6 bases). Germline V gene data show CDR1 as LNHDA and CDR2 as SQIVND (reference sequence). V was pared by 5 bases and J by 5 bases, with 18 bases between. CDR3 length: 15 residues.

The chain carries TRBV5-1 and TRBJ1-2, with a tentative D call TRBD1 (6 bases). V lost 2 bases, J lost 2 bases, and 13 bases lay in between. The V gene's germline CDR1 is SGHRS and CDR2 YFSETQ. The CDR3 runs to 15 residues. The CDR3: CASSFLQGPNYGYTF. The DNA of the CDR3 is TGCGCCAGCAGCTTTCTACAGGGACCGAACTATGGCTACACCTTC.

The chain uses TRBV19 and TRBJ1-3, with no clear D. V was trimmed by 5 bases and J by 1 base, leaving 6 bases between them. CDR3 length: 13 residues. Germline-derived CDR1 and CDR2 are LNHDA and SQIVND (reference sequence). CDR3 DNA: TGTGCCAGTAGTCGGGAGTCTGGAAACACCATATATTTT. The encoded protein is CASSRESGNTIYF.